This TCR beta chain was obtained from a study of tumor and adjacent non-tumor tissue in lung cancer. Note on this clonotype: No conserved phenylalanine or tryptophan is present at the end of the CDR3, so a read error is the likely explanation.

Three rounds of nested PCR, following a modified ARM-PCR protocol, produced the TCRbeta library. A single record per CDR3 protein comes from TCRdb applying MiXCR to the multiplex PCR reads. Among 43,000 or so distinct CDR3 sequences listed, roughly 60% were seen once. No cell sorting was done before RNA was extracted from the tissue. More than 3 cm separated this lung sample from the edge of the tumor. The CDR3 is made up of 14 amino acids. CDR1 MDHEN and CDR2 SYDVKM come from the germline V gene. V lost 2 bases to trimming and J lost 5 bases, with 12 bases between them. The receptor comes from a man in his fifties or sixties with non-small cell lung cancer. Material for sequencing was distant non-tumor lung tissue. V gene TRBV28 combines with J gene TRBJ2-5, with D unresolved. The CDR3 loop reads CASSLGYSAETQYI. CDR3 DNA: TGTGCCAGCAGTTTAGGGTATAGTGCCGAGACCCAGTACATC.